This TCR beta chain emerged from a study of T cells in Graves' hyperthyroidism and ophthalmopathy. Germline CDR1 and CDR2: KGHDR and SFDVKD. The CDR3 contains 12 residues. Trimming left V 4 bases short and J 4 bases short, with 3 bases between. This clonotype has at least ten counts. Regions amplified from RNA transcripts were the TCR beta CDR3 regions. Primed by the HTBI set, a first-round RT-PCR was run on the TCR CDR3. Via MiXCR, TCRdb re-called the multiplex PCR reads, giving one row per CDR3 protein. The data show under 300,000 distinct CDR3 sequences, roughly 14% seen once. This clonotype originated in a woman in her 30s with Graves' hyperthyroidism that later progressed to Graves' ophthalmopathy. V gene TRBV24-1 combines with J gene TRBJ1-4; no definite D call. The material sequenced was blood. The chain's CDR3 is CATSDLNEKLFF. Here the CDR3 DNA reads TGTGCCACCAGTGACCTTAATGAAAAACTGTTTTTT.